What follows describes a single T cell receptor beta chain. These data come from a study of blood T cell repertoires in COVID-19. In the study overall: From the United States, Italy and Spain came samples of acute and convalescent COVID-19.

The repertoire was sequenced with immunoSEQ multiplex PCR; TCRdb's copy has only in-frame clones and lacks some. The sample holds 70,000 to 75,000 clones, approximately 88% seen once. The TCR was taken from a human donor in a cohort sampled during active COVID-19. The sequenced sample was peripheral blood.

CDR3: CASTPTNGNTIYF. CDR3 DNA sequence: TGTGCCAGTACCCCGACAAATGGAAACACCATATATTTT. This chain connects TRBV19 to TRBJ1-3; no definite D call. Deletions cut 7 bases from V and 3 bases from J, with 10 bases between. This CDR3 contains 13 residues. Germline assignment: CDR1 LNHDA and CDR2 SQIVND (reference sequence).